The 23 T cell receptor beta chains below all came from one sample that was sequenced in a study of T cell responses to AZD1222 COVID-19 vaccine. The method was immunoSEQ multiplex PCR; TCRdb's version includes in-frame clones alone and lacks a portion of them. Of 150,000 to 200,000 clones in the sample, roughly nine tenths were seen once. Sample: peripheral blood, taken on day 0 of AZD1222 vaccination. All receptors come from an adult in good health.

The rearrangement links TRBV6-6 to TRBJ2-5; 10 nucleotides match TRBD1. Germline V gives CDR1 MNHNY, CDR2 SVGAGI (reference sequence). The CDR3 extends over 14 amino acids. The V and J ends lost 6 bases and 7 bases, in that order; junction bases with no gene match: 8. CDR3 bases: TGTGCCAGCAGCGCGGGACAGGGGTCGGGGACCCAGTACTTC. It codes for CASSAGQGSGTQYF.

The chain couples TRBV19 to TRBJ2-2; 7 bases match TRBD1. The CDR3 runs 21 residues. Germline CDR1 LNHDA, CDR2 SQIVND (reference sequence). The J segment lost 2 bases and the V segment lost 4 bases, leaving 22 bases of the junction unmatched. CDR3 in amino acids: CASSNRRTGGLLYSNTGELFF. DNA for the CDR3: TGTGCCAGTAGTAACCGAAGGACAGGCGGTCTACTCTACTCAAACACCGGGGAGCTGTTTTTT. Based on the CDR3 plus reference TRBV19 and TRBJ2-2, the full variable domain is DGGITQSPKYLFRKEGQNVTLSCEQNLNHDAMYWYRQDPGQGLRLIYYSQIVNDFQKGDIAEGYSVSREKKESFPLTVTSAQKNPTAFYLCASSNRRTGGLLYSNTGELFFGEGSRLTVL.

The chain is built from TRBV6-5 and TRBJ1-5, with D possibly matching TRBD1 (5 bases). The CDR3 has 14 residues. The V end was cut by 7 bases, the J end by 5 bases, with 15 bases between. CDR1 MNHEY and CDR2 SVGAGI come from the germline V gene. The CDR3 loop is CASIGRWGHQPQHF. The DNA of the CDR3 is TGTGCCAGCATAGGGCGTTGGGGCCATCAGCCCCAGCATTTT.

The chain links TRBV23-1 to TRBJ2-6; the D is unclear. TRBV23-1 is noted as an ORF with a role that remains uncertain. CDR3 size: 17 residues. The V end lost 0 bases, the J end lost 4 bases, and 13 bases lay between the germline ends. For the CDR3, the DNA is TGCGCCAGCAGTCAATCCGCCTGGGTTATAGGGGCCAACGTCCTGACTTTC. Protein product: CASSQSAWVIGANVLTF.

V usage is TRBV10-3 and J usage is TRBJ2-1, with D maybe TRBD2 (6 bases). The ends were cut back, 1 base at V and 4 bases at J, with 11 bases in the middle. Germline values: CDR1 ENHRY, CDR2 SYGVKD. This CDR3 spans 15 amino acids. CDR3 sequence reads: CAISEWRGAYNEQFF. CDR3 coding DNA: TGTGCCATCAGTGAGTGGCGGGGAGCTTACAATGAGCAGTTCTTC.

This clone occurred once. J is TRBJ2-4 and V is TRBV19; D possibly uses TRBD1 or TRBD2 (5 bases each). Germline values: CDR1 LNHDA, CDR2 SQIVND (reference sequence). V gave up 5 bases and J gave up 0 bases, with 8 bases separating them. CDR3 length: 14 amino acids. Written as DNA, the CDR3 is TGTGCCAGTAGTGAGGGACGAGCCAAAAACATTCAGTACTTC. Its protein product is CASSEGRAKNIQYF. Drawing the rest from reference TRBV19 and TRBJ2-4, the complete variable domain is DGGITQSPKYLFRKEGQNVTLSCEQNLNHDAMYWYRQDPGQGLRLIYYSQIVNDFQKGDIAEGYSVSREKKESFPLTVTSAQKNPTAFYLCASSEGRAKNIQYFGAGTRLSVL.

The CDR3 DNA is TGTGCCAGTAGTATAGATCTGTACAATGGGGTAAGCAATCAGCCCCAGCATTTT. Translated: CASSIDLYNGVSNQPQHF. The chain has TRBV19 and TRBJ1-5; no firm D call. The CDR3 length is 18 residues. The ends were cut back, 0 bases at V and 1 base at J, with 16 bases in the middle. Germline CDR1 and CDR2: LNHDA and SQIVND (reference sequence).

The chain combines TRBV9 with TRBJ1-5, with TRBD1 identical over 7 bases. The CDR3 length is 14 residues. The ends lost 4 bases at V and 2 bases at J; junction bases unmatched: 3. Per the germline V gene, CDR1 is SGDLS and CDR2 is YYNGEE. The CDR3 sequence: CASSKTGGNQPQHF. The CDR3 DNA sequence: TGTGCCAGCAGCAAAACAGGGGGCAATCAGCCCCAGCATTTT.

The chain couples TRBV10-3 to TRBJ2-7; TRBD2 might be the D (5 bases). Trimming removed 3 bases at V and 7 bases at J, with 16 bases between. Germline lookup yields CDR1 ENHRY and CDR2 SYGVKD. The CDR3 covers 14 residues. The CDR3, as DNA: TGTGCCATCAGTGACCCGGGAATGGCACAGGAGCAGTACGTC. Protein product: CAISDPGMAQEQYV.

This clone was seen just once. This chain links TRBV6-2 or TRBV6-3 with TRBJ2-7; D remains ambiguous. Trimming left V 5 bases short and J 3 bases short, with 20 bases between. The CDR3 spans 16 residues. Germline values: CDR1 MNHEY, CDR2 SVGEGT. The CDR3 protein is CASSHPDRPPFYEQYF. DNA for the CDR3: TGTGCCAGCAGTCATCCGGACCGACCTCCCTTCTACGAGCAGTACTTC.

V usage is TRBV28 and J usage is TRBJ2-2, with TRBD1 identical over 8 bases. This CDR3 comprises 15 residues. Germline V gene sequence: CDR1 MDHEN, CDR2 SYDVKM. Trimming took 9 bases from V and 4 from J; bases not matched to a gene: 10. The CDR3 is CASKLSDRATGELFF. CDR3 nucleotide sequence: TGTGCCAGTAAACTCTCGGACAGGGCCACCGGGGAGCTGTTTTTT.

This chain connects TRBV6-2 or TRBV6-3 to TRBJ2-1; the D call may be TRBD1 or TRBD2 (6 bases each). The V and J ends lost 5 bases and 2 bases respectively, with 13 bases between them. CDR3 size: 15 residues. CDR1 and CDR2 from the germline V gene are MNHEY and SVGEGT. This CDR3 is CASSKWGATYNEQFF. DNA of the CDR3: TGTGCCAGCAGTAAATGGGGGGCCACCTACAATGAGCAGTTCTTC.

This chain uses TRBV9 with TRBJ2-5, with D tentatively TRBD1 (5 bases). Trimming left V 0 bases short and J 4 bases short, with 10 bases between. The germline CDR1 and CDR2 sequences are SGDLS and YYNGEE. CDR3 length: 14 residues. CDR3 DNA: TGTGCCAGCAGCGTAGCGCCAGGGTCAGAGACCCAGTACTTC. Encoded protein: CASSVAPGSETQYF.

The rearrangement uses TRBV12-3 or TRBV12-4 and TRBJ1-2; TRBD1 might be the D (5 bases). The ends were cut back, 5 bases at V and 13 bases at J, with 14 bases in the middle. The CDR3 loop spans 11 amino acids. As DNA, the CDR3 is TGTGCCAGCAGTCCTGGGACCCGTCGCACCTTC. Translation gives CASSPGTRRTF.

V usage is TRBV4-1 and J usage is TRBJ2-7, with D possibly being TRBD2 (6 bases). CDR3 length: 15 amino acids. V was shortened by 0 bases and J by 3 bases, with 12 bases between the two germline ends. Germline loops: CDR1 MGHRA, CDR2 YSYEKL. In DNA form, the CDR3 reads TGCGCCAGCAGCCAAGATGGGACTTCTAACTACGAGCAGTACTTC. It yields the protein CASSQDGTSNYEQYF.

V and J are TRBV5-6 and TRBJ2-7; TRBD1 aligns across 7 bases. Per the germline V gene, CDR1 is SGHDT and CDR2 is YYEEEE. The CDR3 loop spans 16 amino acids. The junction had 11 bases not matched to a gene; V was cut back by 4 bases and J by 1 base. The CDR3: CASSAVTGALSYEQYF. The CDR3 DNA reads TGTGCCAGCAGCGCAGTAACAGGGGCCCTTTCCTACGAGCAGTACTTC.

This clone was recorded only once. The CDR3 is CATPTGVKGYTF. In DNA form, the CDR3 reads TGTGCCACACCTACAGGGGTTAAGGGCTACACCTTC. This sequence joins TRBV2 and TRBJ1-2; 7 bases map to TRBD1. The junction had 10 bases not matched to a gene; V was cut back by 10 bases and J by 8 bases. Germline-derived CDR1 and CDR2 are SNHLY and FYNNEI. The CDR3 has 12 residues.

CDR3 in amino acids: CATWPGANTEAFF. CDR3 in DNA: TGTGCCACTTGGCCGGGGGCGAACACTGAAGCTTTCTTT. The rearrangement links TRBV27 to TRBJ1-1; a possible D gene is TRBD1 (6 bases). Germline values: CDR1 MNHEY, CDR2 SMNVEV (reference sequence). V lost 10 bases, J lost 1 base, and 13 bases lay in between. CDR3 length: 13 amino acids.

The chain has TRBV7-9 and TRBJ1-1, with a possible D match to TRBD1 (6 bases). Per germline, CDR1 SEHNR and CDR2 FQNEAQ (reference sequence). The CDR3 is 14 residues long. V was shortened by 5 bases and J by 7 bases, with 17 bases between the two germline ends. In DNA, the CDR3 is TGTGCCAGCAGCGAGCCGGGACAACTCCTTGAAGCTTTCTTT. Its protein product is CASSEPGQLLEAFF. The full variable domain, its missing parts supplied by reference TRBV7-9 and TRBJ1-1, is DTGVSQNPRHKITKRGQNVTFRCDPISEHNRLYWYRQTLGQGPEFLTYFQNEAQLEKSRLLSDRFSAERPKGSFSTLEIQRTEQGDSAMYLCASSEPGQLLEAFFGQGTRLTVV.

The chain is built from TRBV11-2 and TRBJ2-2; 8 positions match TRBD1. In germline, CDR1 is SGHAT, CDR2 FQNNGV. Trimming at V came to 4 bases and at J to 4 bases, leaving 2 bases not matched to a gene. This CDR3 is 14 amino acids long. The CDR3 protein is CASSSQGGTGELFF. The CDR3 DNA sequence: TGTGCCAGCAGCTCACAGGGGGGCACCGGGGAGCTGTTTTTT.

The chain links TRBV7-9 to TRBJ1-1, with D possibly being TRBD1 (6 bases). The V end lost 4 bases, the J end lost 4 bases, and 13 bases lay between the germline ends. Germline V gene sequence: CDR1 SEHNR, CDR2 FQNEAQ (reference sequence). There are 14 residues in the CDR3. As DNA, the CDR3 is TGTGCCAGCAGCTACAGGGAACGGGTCACTGAAGCTTTCTTT. Protein sequence: CASSYRERVTEAFF. Full variable domain (outside the CDR3, taken from reference TRBV7-9 and TRBJ1-1): DTGVSQNPRHKITKRGQNVTFRCDPISEHNRLYWYRQTLGQGPEFLTYFQNEAQLEKSRLLSDRFSAERPKGSFSTLEIQRTEQGDSAMYLCASSYRERVTEAFFGQGTRLTVV.

The V and J genes are TRBV6-5 and TRBJ1-2; D call uncertain. Trimming removed 5 bases from V and 2 bases from J, with 12 bases in between. Per the germline V gene, CDR1 is MNHEY and CDR2 is SVGAGI. The CDR3 covers 14 residues. The CDR3 reads CASSPGRRNYGYTF. The DNA of the CDR3 is TGTGCCAGCAGTCCAGGACGGAGAAACTATGGCTACACCTTC.

CDR3: CASSLGTANQPQHF. For the CDR3, the DNA is TGTGCCAGCAGCCTCGGAACGGCCAATCAGCCCCAGCATTTT. J is TRBJ1-5 and V is TRBV11-2; no clear D gene. This CDR3 is 14 amino acids long. The V gene lost 5 bases and the J gene lost 3 bases, with 11 bases spanning the gap. Looked up from germline, CDR1 is SGHAT and CDR2 is FQNNGV.